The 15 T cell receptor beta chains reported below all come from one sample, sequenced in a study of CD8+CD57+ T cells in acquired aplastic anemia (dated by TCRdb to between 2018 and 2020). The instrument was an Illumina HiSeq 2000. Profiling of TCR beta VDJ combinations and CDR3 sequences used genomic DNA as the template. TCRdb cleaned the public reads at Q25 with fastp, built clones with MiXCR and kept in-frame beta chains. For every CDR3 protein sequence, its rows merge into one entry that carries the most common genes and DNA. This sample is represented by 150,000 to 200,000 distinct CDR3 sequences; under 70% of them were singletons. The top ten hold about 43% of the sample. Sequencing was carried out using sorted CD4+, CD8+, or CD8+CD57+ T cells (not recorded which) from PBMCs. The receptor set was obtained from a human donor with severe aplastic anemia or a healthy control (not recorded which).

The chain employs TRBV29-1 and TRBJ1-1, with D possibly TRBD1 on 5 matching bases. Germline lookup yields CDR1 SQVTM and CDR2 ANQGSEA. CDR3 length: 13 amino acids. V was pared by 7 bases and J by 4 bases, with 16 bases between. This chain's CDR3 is CSAWRGLSTEAFF. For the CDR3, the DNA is TGCAGCGCCTGGAGGGGATTGAGCACTGAAGCTTTCTTT.

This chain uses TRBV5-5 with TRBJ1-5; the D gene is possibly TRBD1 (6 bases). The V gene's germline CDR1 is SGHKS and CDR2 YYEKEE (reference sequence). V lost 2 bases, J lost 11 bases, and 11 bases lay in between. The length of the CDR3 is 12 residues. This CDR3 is CASSLAEGAQHF. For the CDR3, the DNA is TGTGCCAGCAGCTTAGCCGAGGGGGCCCAGCATTTT.

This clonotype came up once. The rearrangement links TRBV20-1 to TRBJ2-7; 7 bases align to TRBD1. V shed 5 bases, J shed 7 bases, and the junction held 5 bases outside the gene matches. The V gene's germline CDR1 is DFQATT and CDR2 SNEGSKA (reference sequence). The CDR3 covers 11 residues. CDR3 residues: CSAQTGNEQYF. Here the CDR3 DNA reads TGCAGTGCTCAGACAGGGAATGAGCAGTACTTC.

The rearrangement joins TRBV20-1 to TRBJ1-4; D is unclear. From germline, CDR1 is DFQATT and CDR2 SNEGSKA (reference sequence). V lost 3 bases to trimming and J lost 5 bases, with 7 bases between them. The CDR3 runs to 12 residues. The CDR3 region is CSARRQNEKLFF. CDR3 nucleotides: TGCAGTGCTAGGAGGCAGAATGAAAAACTGTTTTTT.

CDR3 in DNA: TGTGCCAGCAGTGCATCAGAGTCTAACTATGGCTACACCTTC. This sequence encodes CASSASESNYGYTF. The rearrangement joins TRBV2 to TRBJ1-2; D gene unclear. Germline V CDR1 and CDR2: SNHLY, FYNNEI. CDR3 length equals 14 residues. The germline V and J ends were trimmed by 4 bases and 0 bases, with 9 bases remaining between them. Full variable domain (missing parts from reference TRBV2 and TRBJ1-2): EPEVTQTPSHQVTQMGQEVILRCVPISNHLYFYWYRQILGQKVEFLVSFYNNEISEKSEIFDDQFSVERPDGSNFTLKIRSTKLEDSAMYFCASSASESNYGYTFGSGTRLTVV.

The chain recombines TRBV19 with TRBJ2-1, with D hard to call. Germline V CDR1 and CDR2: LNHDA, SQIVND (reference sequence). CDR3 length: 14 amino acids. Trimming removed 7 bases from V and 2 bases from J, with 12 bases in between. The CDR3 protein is CASISSSAYNEQFF. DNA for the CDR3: TGTGCCAGTATCTCCAGTTCAGCCTACAATGAGCAGTTCTTC.

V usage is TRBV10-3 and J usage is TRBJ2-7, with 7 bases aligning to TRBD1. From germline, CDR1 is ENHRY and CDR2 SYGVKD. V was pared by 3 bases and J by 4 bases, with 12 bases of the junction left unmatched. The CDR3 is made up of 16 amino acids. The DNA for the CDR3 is TGTGCCATCAGTGAAGGGGCAACGACAGGGTTATACGAGCAGTACTTC. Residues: CAISEGATTGLYEQYF.

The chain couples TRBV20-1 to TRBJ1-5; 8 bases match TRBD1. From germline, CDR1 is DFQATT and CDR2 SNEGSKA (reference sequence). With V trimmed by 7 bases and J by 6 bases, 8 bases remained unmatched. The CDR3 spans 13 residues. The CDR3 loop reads CSVAQGAGQPQHF. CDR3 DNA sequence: TGCAGTGTCGCTCAGGGGGCAGGTCAGCCCCAGCATTTT.

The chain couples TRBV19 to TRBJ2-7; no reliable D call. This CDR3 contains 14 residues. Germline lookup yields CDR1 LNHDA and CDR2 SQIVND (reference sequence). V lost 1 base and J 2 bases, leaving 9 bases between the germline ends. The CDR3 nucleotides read TGTGCCAGTAGTATAGCGGCCATTGCCTACGAGCAGTACTTC. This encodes CASSIAAIAYEQYF. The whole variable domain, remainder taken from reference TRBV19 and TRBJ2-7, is DGGITQSPKYLFRKEGQNVTLSCEQNLNHDAMYWYRQDPGQGLRLIYYSQIVNDFQKGDIAEGYSVSREKKESFPLTVTSAQKNPTAFYLCASSIAAIAYEQYFGPGTRLTVT.

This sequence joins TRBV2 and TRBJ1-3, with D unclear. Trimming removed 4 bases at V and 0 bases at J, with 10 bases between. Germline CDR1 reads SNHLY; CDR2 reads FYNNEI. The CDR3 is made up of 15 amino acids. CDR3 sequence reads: CASSGSVLSGNTIYF. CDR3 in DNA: TGTGCCAGCAGTGGGTCCGTTCTCTCTGGAAACACCATATATTTT.

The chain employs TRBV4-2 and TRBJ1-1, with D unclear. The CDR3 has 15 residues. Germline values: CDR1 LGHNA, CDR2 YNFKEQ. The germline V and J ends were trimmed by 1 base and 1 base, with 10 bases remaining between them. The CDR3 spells CASSQGRQANTEAFF. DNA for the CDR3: TGTGCCAGCAGCCAAGGTCGACAAGCGAACACTGAAGCTTTCTTT.

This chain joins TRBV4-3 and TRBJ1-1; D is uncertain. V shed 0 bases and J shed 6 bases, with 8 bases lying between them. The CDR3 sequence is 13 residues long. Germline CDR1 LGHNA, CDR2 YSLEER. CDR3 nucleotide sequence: TGCGCCAGCAGCCAAGATACGGGTTCTGAAGCTTTCTTT. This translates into CASSQDTGSEAFF.

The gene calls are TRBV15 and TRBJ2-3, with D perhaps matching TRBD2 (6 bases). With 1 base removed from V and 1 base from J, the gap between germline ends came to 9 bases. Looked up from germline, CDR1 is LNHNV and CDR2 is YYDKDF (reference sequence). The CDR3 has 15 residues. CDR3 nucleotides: TGTGCCACCAGCAGAGCCGCTAGCGGCACAGATACGCAGTATTTT. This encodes CATSRAASGTDTQYF.

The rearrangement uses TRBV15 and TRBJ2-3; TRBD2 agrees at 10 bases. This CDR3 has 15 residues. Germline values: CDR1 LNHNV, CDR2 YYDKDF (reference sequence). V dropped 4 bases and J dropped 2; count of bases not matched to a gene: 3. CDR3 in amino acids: CATSTGTSVTDTQYF. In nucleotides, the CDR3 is TGTGCCACCAGCACCGGGACTAGCGTCACAGATACGCAGTATTTT.

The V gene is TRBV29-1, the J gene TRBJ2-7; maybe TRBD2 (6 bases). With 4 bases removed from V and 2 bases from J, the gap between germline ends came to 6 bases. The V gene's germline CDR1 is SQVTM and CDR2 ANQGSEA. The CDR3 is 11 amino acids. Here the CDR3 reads CSVVAAYEQYF. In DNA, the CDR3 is TGCAGCGTTGTAGCGGCCTACGAGCAGTACTTC.